This T cell receptor (beta chain) is drawn from a study of blood T cell repertoires in COVID-19. Per the authors' pipeline: The assay estimated nucleated cells by amplifying reference gene primers. Method: immunoSEQ multiplex PCR; TCRdb's copy keeps in-frame clones and lacks some. V and J calls and clone size are as listed in that table; D and trimming were resolved from the DNA. The profile shows roughly 300,000 clones, about 90% of them singletons. Which cohort a participant joined came from the clinical history participants gave. Recovered status applied to Cohort 3 donors who had two consecutive negative PCRs. It also applied to those with clearance or with symptom resolution. V trimming: 3 bases; J trimming: 4 bases; junction bases outside the gene matches: 8. CDR3 length: 15 amino acids. Germline V lookup: CDR1 MNHNS, CDR2 SASEGT.

The sample consisted of PBMCs or T cells enriched from blood (not recorded which). The TCR was taken from a woman aged 30 to 39 who had recovered from COVID-19. The chain combines TRBV6-1 with TRBJ2-7, with TRBD1 matching 8 bases. CDR3 coding DNA: TGTGCCAGCAGTGAGGCCGGACAGGGATTTTACGAGCAGTACTTC. Translating gives CASSEAGQGFYEQYF.